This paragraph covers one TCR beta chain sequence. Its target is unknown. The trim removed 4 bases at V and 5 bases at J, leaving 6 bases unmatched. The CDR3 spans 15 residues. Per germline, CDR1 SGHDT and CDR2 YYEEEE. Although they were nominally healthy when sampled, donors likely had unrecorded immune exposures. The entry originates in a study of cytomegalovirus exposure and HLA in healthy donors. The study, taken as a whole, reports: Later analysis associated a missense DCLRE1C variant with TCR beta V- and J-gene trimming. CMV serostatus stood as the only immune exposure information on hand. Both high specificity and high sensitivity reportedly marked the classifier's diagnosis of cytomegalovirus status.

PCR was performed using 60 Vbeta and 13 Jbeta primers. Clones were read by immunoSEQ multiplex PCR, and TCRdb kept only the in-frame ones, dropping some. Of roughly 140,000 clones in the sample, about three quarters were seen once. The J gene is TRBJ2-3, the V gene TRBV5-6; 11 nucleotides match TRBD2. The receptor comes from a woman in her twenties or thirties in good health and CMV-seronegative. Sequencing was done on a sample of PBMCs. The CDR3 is CASSATSGGQDTQYF. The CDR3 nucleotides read TGTGCCAGCAGCGCCACTAGCGGGGGACAAGATACGCAGTATTTT.